A selection of T cell receptor beta chains follows, all from one sample in a study of CD4 and CD8 cells across lung adenocarcinoma regions. MiXCR, run by TCRdb on the PCR reads, gives a single entry per CDR3 protein. The sample lists about 25,000 distinct CDR3 sequences, 53% seen once, with 40% to 50% in the top ten. The sample consisted of CD8+ T cells from the center of a lung tumor. Receptors were obtained from a male donor with lung adenocarcinoma. The CD4 and CD8 labels of this study may be unreliable. Each CDR3 is given with its conserved first and last residue. The order of the fields is V gene, CDR3 protein.

TRBV27,CASTGRGGLDQKTQYF
TRBV24-1,CATSTGFYDKDTQYF
TRBV6-1,CATCPAETQYF
TRBV20-1,CSATGGGLAKNIQYF
TRBV30,CAWSRGRVWNIQYF
TRBV6-1,CASSEAREATQYF
TRBV27,CASGGRGGSDQEIQYF
TRBV10-2,CASSEPGGLATDTQYF
TRBV6-1,CASTNGGGEQDTQYF
TRBV7-6,CASSLAYSGETQYF
TRBV9,CASSPTIVPTDTQYF
TRBV30,CAWSGGTSGTDTQYF
TRBV5-1,CASSLAVTYSNEQFF
TRBV10-1,CRGTEGRAKNTQYF
TRBV6-1,CASSESGPWAGDTQYF
TRBV5-1,CASSPQVNEQYF
TRBV20-1,CSARDQTNSPLHF
TRBV6-5,CASSYAGQGRAEAFF
TRBV6-1,CASSESSGNTIYF
TRBV6-1,CASIKGGWATDTQYF
TRBV27,CASTGLAATNTQYF
TRBV5-1,CASSLVRDRGETQYF
TRBV6-1,CASSEAGGTDAQYF
TRBV6-1,CASSQSGGGAVAGELFF
TRBV6-1,CASSRAGGPETQYF
TRBV4-1,CASSRTGQAYEQFF
TRBV9,CASSVEEVSEQYF
TRBV6-5,CASSYNGGTGTQYF
TRBV10-2,CAGLGGRDKKIQYF
TRBV30,CAWSRNRGFYNEQFF
TRBV6-1,CASRGAGGRVRDTQYF
TRBV7-2,CASSSHPASGSYEQYF
TRBV9,CASSVSGREGWTGELFF
TRBV7-8,CASSPTQGRYEKLFF
TRBV10-1,CASSELAGPYNEQFF
TRBV11-2,CARSFGAGDPETQYF
TRBV5-6,CASSSEELAAYNEQFF
TRBV6-4,CASSRDRVGYTEAFF
TRBV6-1,CASSESVGPDTQYF
TRBV4-2,CASSQGSGALGTGELFF
TRBV11-2,CASSLEPSGSGTQYF
TRBV6-5,CASSYSGTDGTQYF
TRBV27,CASSSTGQGWKTQYF
TRBV6-2/TRBV6-3,CASSWGTDSNQPQHF
TRBV6-1,CASGEAGTGDRDTQYF
TRBV6-1,CPSSPSGQGAKDTQYF
TRBV6-1,CASRDQGDADTDTQYF
TRBV15,CATSWDDNTDTQYF
TRBV6-1,CASSEAYRTYEQYF
TRBV27,CASSFGQASLEQYF
TRBV20-1,CSAREGQPDTQYF